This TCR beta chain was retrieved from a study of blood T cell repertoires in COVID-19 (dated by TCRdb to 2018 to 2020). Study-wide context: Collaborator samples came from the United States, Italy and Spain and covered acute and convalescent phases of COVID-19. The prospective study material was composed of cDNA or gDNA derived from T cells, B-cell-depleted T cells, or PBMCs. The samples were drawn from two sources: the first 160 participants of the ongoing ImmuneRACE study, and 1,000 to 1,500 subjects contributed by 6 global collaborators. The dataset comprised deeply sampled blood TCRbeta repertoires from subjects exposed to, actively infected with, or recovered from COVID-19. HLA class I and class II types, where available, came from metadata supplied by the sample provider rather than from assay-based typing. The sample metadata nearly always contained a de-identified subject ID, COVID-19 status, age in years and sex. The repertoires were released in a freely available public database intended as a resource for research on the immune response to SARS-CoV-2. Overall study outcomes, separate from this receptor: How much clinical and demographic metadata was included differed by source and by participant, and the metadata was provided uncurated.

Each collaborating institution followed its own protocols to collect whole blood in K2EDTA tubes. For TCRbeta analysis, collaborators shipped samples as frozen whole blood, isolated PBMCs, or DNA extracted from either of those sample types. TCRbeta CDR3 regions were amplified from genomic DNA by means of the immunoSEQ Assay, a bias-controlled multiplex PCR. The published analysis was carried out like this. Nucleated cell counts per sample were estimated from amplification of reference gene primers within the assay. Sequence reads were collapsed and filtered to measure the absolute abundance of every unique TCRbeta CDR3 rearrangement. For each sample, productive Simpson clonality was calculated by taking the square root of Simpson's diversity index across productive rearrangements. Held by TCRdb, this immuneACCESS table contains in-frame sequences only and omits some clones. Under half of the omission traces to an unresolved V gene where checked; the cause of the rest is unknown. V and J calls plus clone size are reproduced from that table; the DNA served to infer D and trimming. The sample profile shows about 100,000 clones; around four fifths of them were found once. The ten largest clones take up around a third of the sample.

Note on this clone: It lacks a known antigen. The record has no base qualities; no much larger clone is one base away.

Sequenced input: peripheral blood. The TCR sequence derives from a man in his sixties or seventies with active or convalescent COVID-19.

CDR3 loop: CASSGTGETDTQYF. The nucleotide sequence reads as follows: TGTGCCAGCTCCGGGACAGGGGAGACAGATACGCAGTATTTT. This receptor chain uses TRBV25-1 and TRBJ2-3; TRBD1 aligns with 10 central bases. V loses 8 bases at its end and J loses 3 bases; junction bases beyond the gene matches: 5. CDR1 is given as MGHDK and CDR2 as SYGVNS, both from the germline V gene. From its cysteine to its phenylalanine, the CDR3 spans 14 amino acids. The CDR3 DNA has 42 bases and is translated from base 1.